A single sample gave rise to the 22 T cell receptor beta chains below, sequenced in a study of T cell responses to AZD1222 COVID-19 vaccine. The method was immunoSEQ multiplex PCR; TCRdb's version includes in-frame clones alone and lacks a portion of them. The sample yields around 220,000 clones, approximately 94% seen once. Sequences were derived from peripheral blood, sampled 28 days after the second dose of the MenACWY control vaccine. Receptors were obtained from an adult who received the MenACWY meningococcal vaccine as a control.

The chain links TRBV7-6 to TRBJ1-3; TRBD1 is a possible D gene (5 bases). Trimming removed 2 bases at V and 1 base at J, with 15 bases between. The CDR3 length is 17 residues. CDR1 SGHVS and CDR2 FNYEAQ come from the germline V gene. Here the CDR3 DNA reads TGTGCCAGCAGCTTAAAACCAGGGTCTTGGTCTGGAAACACCATATATTTT. Translated: CASSLKPGSWSGNTIYF. Full variable domain (rest looked up from reference TRBV7-6 and TRBJ1-3): GAGVSQSPRYKVTKRGQDVALRCDPISGHVSLYWYRQALGQGPEFLTYFNYEAQQDKSGLPNDRFSAERPEGSISTLTIQRTEQRDSAMYRCASSLKPGSWSGNTIYFGEGSWLTVV.

Points on this clone: The identical CDR3 is also encoded by other nucleotide sequences in the sample. This chain uses TRBV28 with TRBJ1-3; D might be TRBD1 (5 bases). CDR1 and CDR2 (germline): MDHEN, SYDVKM. This CDR3 comprises 15 residues. V was shortened by 3 bases and J by 0 bases, with 9 bases between the two germline ends. The CDR3 nucleotides read TGTGCCAGCAGTTTGGGGCAGGTCTCTGGAAACACCATATATTTT. Its protein is CASSLGQVSGNTIYF.

This chain uses TRBV2 with TRBJ2-7; TRBD2 matches 12 bases. With V trimmed by 5 bases and J by 0 bases, 8 bases remained unmatched. CDR1 is SNHLY, CDR2 FYNNEI, per germline. This CDR3 spans 17 amino acids. The CDR3 here is CASSTRLAGASSYEQYF. The CDR3 bases are TGTGCCAGCAGTACCCGACTAGCGGGGGCCAGCTCCTACGAGCAGTACTTC.

The chain has TRBV30 and TRBJ2-6, with D maybe TRBD1 (5 bases). The V end was cut by 8 bases, the J end by 4 bases, with 9 bases between. CDR1 and CDR2 from the germline V gene are GTSNPN and SVGIG (reference sequence). The CDR3 totals 12 residues. This CDR3 reads CATNRGANVLTF. CDR3 nucleotides: TGTGCCACTAACAGGGGGGCCAACGTCCTGACTTTC.

This clone was counted once. V gene TRBV2 combines with J gene TRBJ2-3, with 11 bases that match TRBD2. The CDR3 covers 16 residues. Germline V gene lookup returns CDR1 SNHLY and CDR2 FYNNEI. V was clipped by 10 bases and J by 2 bases; unmatched bases: 11. CDR3 sequence (DNA): TGTGCCACCTTAAATTTTAGCGGGGGGGCCACAGATACGCAGTATTTT. It codes for CATLNFSGGATDTQYF.

The chain uses TRBV9 and TRBJ1-2; maybe TRBD1 (5 bases). The ends were cut back, 0 bases at V and 6 bases at J, with 9 bases in the middle. The CDR3 has 13 residues. Germline values: CDR1 SGDLS, CDR2 YYNGEE. The CDR3 nucleotides are TGTGCCAGCAGCGTAGGAGTGGGGGATGGCTACACCTTC. This codes for CASSVGVGDGYTF.

The chain uses TRBV5-6 and TRBJ2-6; D gene uncertain. CDR1 and CDR2 from the germline V gene are SGHDT and YYEEEE. This CDR3 has 14 amino acids. Trimming shortened V by 2 bases and J by 0 bases, and 3 bases separated the two germline ends. CDR3 amino acids: CASSLISGANVLTF. CDR3 coding DNA: TGTGCCAGCAGCTTAATCTCTGGGGCCAACGTCCTGACTTTC.

The table lists this clone with a count of one. This chain uses TRBV9 with TRBJ1-1; D possibly corresponds to TRBD1 (6 bases). The CDR3 length is 16 residues. V was cut by 0 bases and J by 3 bases, with 15 bases left in between. The V gene's germline CDR1 is SGDLS and CDR2 YYNGEE. The CDR3 coding sequence is TGTGCCAGCAGCGTAGCGGGTATGGGGGCGGACACTGAAGCTTTCTTT. Encoded protein: CASSVAGMGADTEAFF.

This chain joins TRBV3-1 (or the pseudogene TRBV3-2) and TRBJ2-2; D ambiguous. V was trimmed by 0 bases and J by 3 bases, leaving 5 bases between them. This CDR3 has 14 residues. Per germline, CDR1 LGHDT and CDR2 YNNKEL (reference sequence). CDR3 protein: CASSQDRDTGELFF. The DNA for the CDR3 is TGTGCCAGCAGCCAAGATCGGGACACCGGGGAGCTGTTTTTT.

This chain joins TRBV28 and TRBJ1-1; D might be TRBD1 (6 bases). This CDR3 region has 17 residues. The germline V and J ends were trimmed by 1 base and 4 bases, with 19 bases remaining between them. The germline V gene encodes CDR1 MDHEN and CDR2 SYDVKM. For the CDR3, the DNA is TGTGCCAGCAGTTTATCCGTATACAGGGAAAGGGGCACTGAAGCTTTCTTT. Protein sequence: CASSLSVYRERGTEAFF.

V usage is TRBV2 and J usage is TRBJ2-7; weak D call: TRBD1 (6 bases). Trimming pared 2 bases from V and 1 base from J, leaving 12 bases between. In germline, CDR1 is SNHLY, CDR2 FYNNEI. CDR3 size: 15 residues. In DNA form, the CDR3 reads TGTGCCAGCAGTGAAACTCTCGGACAGTCCTACGAGCAGTACTTC. Translation: CASSETLGQSYEQYF. Full variable domain (rest looked up from reference TRBV2 and TRBJ2-7): EPEVTQTPSHQVTQMGQEVILRCVPISNHLYFYWYRQILGQKVEFLVSFYNNEISEKSEIFDDQFSVERPDGSNFTLKIRSTKLEDSAMYFCASSETLGQSYEQYFGPGTRLTVT.

This clone has just one count. J is TRBJ2-7 and V is TRBV2; TRBD2 might be the D (5 bases). Trimming cost V 1 base and J 12 bases, with 10 bases left between them. CDR3 length: 11 residues. Germline-derived CDR1 and CDR2 are SNHLY and FYNNEI. The CDR3 reads CASSEDREGYF. The CDR3 DNA sequence: TGTGCCAGCAGTGAAGACCGCGAGGGGTACTTC.

This clone was seen just once. The J gene is TRBJ2-1, the V gene TRBV7-8; TRBD2 matches 8 bases. After removal of 5 bases from V and 12 bases from J, the junction contained 12 bases not matched to a gene. The germline V gene has CDR1 SGHVS and CDR2 FQNEAQ. CDR3 size: 14 residues. The CDR3 DNA is TGTGCCAGCAGCCCCGGACTAGCCCTGGTTTGGCAGTTCTTC. It specifies CASSPGLALVWQFF.

The J gene is TRBJ1-1, the V gene TRBV9; the D gene is possibly TRBD1 (6 bases). CDR3 length: 13 amino acids. The V and J ends lost 3 bases and 9 bases respectively, with 15 bases between them. The V gene's germline CDR1 is SGDLS and CDR2 YYNGEE. CDR3 region: CASSGGEGTKAFF. The CDR3 region has the DNA TGTGCCAGCAGCGGGGGAGAAGGGACAAAAGCTTTCTTT.

CDR3 coding DNA: TGTGCCAGCAGTGAATTTCCCATAGGGCGAGAGACCCAGTACTTC. It is translated as CASSEFPIGRETQYF. The chain joins TRBV6-1 to TRBJ2-5; D unclear. Germline V CDR1 and CDR2: MNHNS, SASEGT. The CDR3 has 15 amino acids. V dropped 2 bases and J dropped 4 bases, with 14 bases sitting between them.

The gene calls are TRBV7-2 and TRBJ2-1; D possibly corresponds to TRBD1 (5 bases). Germline values: CDR1 SGHTA, CDR2 FQGNSA. V lost 4 bases and J lost 3, with 10 bases in between. This CDR3 contains 14 residues. The chain's CDR3 is CASSSQGRYNEQFF. CDR3 in DNA: TGTGCCAGCAGCTCCCAGGGCCGCTACAATGAGCAGTTCTTC.

The V call is TRBV4-3, the J call TRBJ2-1; 9 nucleotides align to TRBD1. CDR1 is LGHNA, CDR2 YSLEER, per germline. V lost 2 bases to trimming and J lost 5 bases; unmatched junction nucleotides: 10. There are 17 residues in the CDR3. Written as DNA, the CDR3 is TGCGCCAGCAGCCAATTCCATTCGGGACAGGGTAACAATGAGCAGTTCTTC. It translates to CASSQFHSGQGNNEQFF.

The CDR3 nucleotides read TGCAGTGCTGCAGCCGCCGGTGGCTACACCTTC. It codes for CSAAAAGGYTF. The chain recombines TRBV20-1 with TRBJ1-2; D unclear. The CDR3 length is 11 residues. CDR1 DFQATT and CDR2 SNEGSKA come from the germline V gene (reference sequence). V was cut by 5 bases and J by 7 bases, with 11 bases left in between.

This clone has more than one count but fewer than ten. This chain joins TRBV25-1 and TRBJ1-1; D unresolved. The CDR3 contains 12 residues. Germline V gene data show CDR1 as MGHDK and CDR2 as SYGVNS. The V end was cut by 4 bases, the J end by 2 bases, with 5 bases between. CDR3 sequence reads: CASSVGNTEAFF. The CDR3 nucleotides are TGTGCCAGCAGTGTAGGTAACACTGAAGCTTTCTTT.

This clone has only one observation. V and J are TRBV27 and TRBJ1-6; weak D call: TRBD1 (5 bases). The germline V gene has CDR1 MNHEY and CDR2 SMNVEV (reference sequence). CDR3 size: 16 residues. Trimming took 6 bases from V and 9 from J, leaving 21 bases between them. CDR3 sequence reads: CASSSVRELMVSPLHF. CDR3 DNA: TGTGCCAGCAGCTCAGTCAGGGAGCTAATGGTTTCACCCCTCCACTTT.

The chain has TRBV19 and TRBJ1-5, with TRBD1 as a possible D gene (6 bases). The length of the CDR3 is 15 residues. From germline, CDR1 is LNHDA and CDR2 SQIVND (reference sequence). Trimming took off 7 bases at V and 7 bases at J, with 20 bases between the two ends. In DNA form, the CDR3 reads TGTGCCAGTACCCCCAACAGGGAAGAACGGCAGCCCCAGCATTTT. Encoded protein: CASTPNREERQPQHF. The full variable domain, completed using reference TRBV19 and TRBJ1-5, is DGGITQSPKYLFRKEGQNVTLSCEQNLNHDAMYWYRQDPGQGLRLIYYSQIVNDFQKGDIAEGYSVSREKKESFPLTVTSAQKNPTAFYLCASTPNREERQPQHFGDGTRLSIL.

The chain recombines TRBV3-1 (or the pseudogene TRBV3-2) with TRBJ1-4; D may be TRBD1 (5 bases). Germline V CDR1 and CDR2: LGHDT, YNNKEL (reference sequence). The CDR3 is made up of 16 amino acids. Deletions cut 6 bases from V and 1 base from J, with 15 bases between. CDR3 residues: CASRRSDRGTNEKLFF. The DNA of the CDR3 is TGTGCCAGCAGGCGCTCAGACAGAGGAACTAATGAAAAACTGTTTTTT.